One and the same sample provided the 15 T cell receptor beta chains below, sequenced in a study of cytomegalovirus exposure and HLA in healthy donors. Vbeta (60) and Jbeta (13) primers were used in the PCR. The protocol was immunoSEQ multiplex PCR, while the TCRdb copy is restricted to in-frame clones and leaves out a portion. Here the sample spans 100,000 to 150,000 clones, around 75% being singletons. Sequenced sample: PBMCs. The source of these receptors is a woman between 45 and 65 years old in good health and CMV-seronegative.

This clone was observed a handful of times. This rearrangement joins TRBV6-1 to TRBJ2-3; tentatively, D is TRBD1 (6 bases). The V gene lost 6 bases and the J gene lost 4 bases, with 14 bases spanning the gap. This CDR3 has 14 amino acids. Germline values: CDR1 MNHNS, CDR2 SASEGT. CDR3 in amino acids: CASRDWGRPDTQYF. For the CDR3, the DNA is TGTGCCAGCAGGGATTGGGGGCGGCCAGATACGCAGTATTTT.

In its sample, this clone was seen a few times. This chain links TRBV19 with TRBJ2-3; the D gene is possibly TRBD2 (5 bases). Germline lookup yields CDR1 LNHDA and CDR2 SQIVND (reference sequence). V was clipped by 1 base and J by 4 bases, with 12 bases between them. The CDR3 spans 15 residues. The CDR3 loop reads CASSIGLASADTQYF. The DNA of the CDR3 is TGTGCCAGTAGTATAGGTCTAGCCAGCGCAGATACGCAGTATTTT.

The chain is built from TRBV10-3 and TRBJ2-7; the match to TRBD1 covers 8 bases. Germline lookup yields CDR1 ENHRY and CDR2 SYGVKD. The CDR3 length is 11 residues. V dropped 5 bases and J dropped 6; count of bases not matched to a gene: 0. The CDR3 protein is CAISTGGEQYF. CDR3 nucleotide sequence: TGTGCCATCAGTACAGGGGGCGAGCAGTACTTC.

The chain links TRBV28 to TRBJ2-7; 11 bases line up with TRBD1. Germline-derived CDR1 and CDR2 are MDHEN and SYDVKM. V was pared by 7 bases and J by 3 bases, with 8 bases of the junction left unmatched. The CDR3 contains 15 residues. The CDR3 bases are TGTGCCAGCACCGGTACCGGGACAGGGGGCTACGAGCAGTACTTC. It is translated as CASTGTGTGGYEQYF.

This CDR3 is CAWSVPGLDEKLFF. The CDR3 DNA sequence: TGTGCCTGGAGTGTACCGGGGTTGGATGAAAAACTGTTTTTT. V gene TRBV30 combines with J gene TRBJ1-4; D gene unclear. Trimming took off 0 bases at V and 6 bases at J, with 11 bases between the two ends. CDR3 length: 14 residues. Germline lookup yields CDR1 GTSNPN and CDR2 SVGIG (reference sequence).

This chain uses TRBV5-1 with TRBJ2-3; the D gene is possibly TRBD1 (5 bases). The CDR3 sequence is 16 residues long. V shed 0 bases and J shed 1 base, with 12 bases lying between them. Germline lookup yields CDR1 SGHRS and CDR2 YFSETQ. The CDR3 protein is CASSLEGTRGTDTQYF. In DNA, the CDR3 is TGCGCCAGCAGCTTGGAGGGAACCAGGGGCACAGATACGCAGTATTTT.

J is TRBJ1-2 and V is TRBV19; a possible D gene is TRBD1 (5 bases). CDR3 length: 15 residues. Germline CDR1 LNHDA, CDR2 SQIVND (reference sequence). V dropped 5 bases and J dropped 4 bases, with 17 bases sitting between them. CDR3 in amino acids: CASSSPQGSGYGYTF. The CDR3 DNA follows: TGTGCCAGTAGTTCACCCCAGGGATCGGGCTATGGCTACACCTTC.

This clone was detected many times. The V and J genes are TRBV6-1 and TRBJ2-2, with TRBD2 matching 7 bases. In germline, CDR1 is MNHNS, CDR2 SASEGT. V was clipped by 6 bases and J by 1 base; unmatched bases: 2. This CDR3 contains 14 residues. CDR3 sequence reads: CASRAGVNTGELFF. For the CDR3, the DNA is TGTGCCAGCAGGGCGGGAGTGAACACCGGGGAGCTGTTTTTT.

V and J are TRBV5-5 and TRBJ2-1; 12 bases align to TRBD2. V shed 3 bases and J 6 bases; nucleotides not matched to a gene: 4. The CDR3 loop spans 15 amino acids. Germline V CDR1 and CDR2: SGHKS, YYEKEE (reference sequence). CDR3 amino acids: CASSWTSGIGNEQFF. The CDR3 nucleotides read TGTGCCAGCAGCTGGACTAGCGGGATCGGCAATGAGCAGTTCTTC.

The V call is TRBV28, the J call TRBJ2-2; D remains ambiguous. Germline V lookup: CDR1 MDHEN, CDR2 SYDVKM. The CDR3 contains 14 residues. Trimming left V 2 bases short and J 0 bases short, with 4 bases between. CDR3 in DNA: TGTGCCAGCAGTTTACTAGCGAACACCGGGGAGCTGTTTTTT. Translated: CASSLLANTGELFF.

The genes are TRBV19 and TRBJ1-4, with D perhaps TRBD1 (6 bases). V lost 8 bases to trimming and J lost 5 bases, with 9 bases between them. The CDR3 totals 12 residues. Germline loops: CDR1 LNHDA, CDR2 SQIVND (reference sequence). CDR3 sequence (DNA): TGTGCCAGTCAGGGGTGGAATGAAAAACTGTTTTTT. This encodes CASQGWNEKLFF.

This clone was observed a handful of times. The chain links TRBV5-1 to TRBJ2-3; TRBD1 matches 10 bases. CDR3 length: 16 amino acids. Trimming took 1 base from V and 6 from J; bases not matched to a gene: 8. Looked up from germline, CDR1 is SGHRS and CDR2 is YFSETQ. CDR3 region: CASSLFGTGEADTQYF. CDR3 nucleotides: TGCGCCAGCAGCTTGTTCGGGACAGGGGAGGCCGATACGCAGTATTTT.

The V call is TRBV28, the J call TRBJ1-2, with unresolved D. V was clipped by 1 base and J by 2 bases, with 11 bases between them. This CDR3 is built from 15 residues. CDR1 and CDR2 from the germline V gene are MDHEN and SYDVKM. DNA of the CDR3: TGTGCCAGCAGTTTATTGGGAGAGGAGAACTATGGCTACACCTTC. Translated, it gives CASSLLGEENYGYTF.

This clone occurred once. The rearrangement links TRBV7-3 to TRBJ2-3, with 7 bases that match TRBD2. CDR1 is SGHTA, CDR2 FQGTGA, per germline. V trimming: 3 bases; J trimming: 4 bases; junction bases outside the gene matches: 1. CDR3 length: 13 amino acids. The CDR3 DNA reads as TGTGCCAGCAGCTTCGGACTAGCAGATACGCAGTATTTT. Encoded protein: CASSFGLADTQYF.

CDR3 residues: CASSEVVNIQYF. DNA of the CDR3: TGTGCCAGCAGTGAAGTCGTAAACATTCAGTACTTC. The gene calls are TRBV2 and TRBJ2-4; D is unclear. Trimming cost V 1 base and J 6 bases, with 4 bases left between them. Germline V CDR1 and CDR2: SNHLY, FYNNEI. The CDR3 spans 12 residues.